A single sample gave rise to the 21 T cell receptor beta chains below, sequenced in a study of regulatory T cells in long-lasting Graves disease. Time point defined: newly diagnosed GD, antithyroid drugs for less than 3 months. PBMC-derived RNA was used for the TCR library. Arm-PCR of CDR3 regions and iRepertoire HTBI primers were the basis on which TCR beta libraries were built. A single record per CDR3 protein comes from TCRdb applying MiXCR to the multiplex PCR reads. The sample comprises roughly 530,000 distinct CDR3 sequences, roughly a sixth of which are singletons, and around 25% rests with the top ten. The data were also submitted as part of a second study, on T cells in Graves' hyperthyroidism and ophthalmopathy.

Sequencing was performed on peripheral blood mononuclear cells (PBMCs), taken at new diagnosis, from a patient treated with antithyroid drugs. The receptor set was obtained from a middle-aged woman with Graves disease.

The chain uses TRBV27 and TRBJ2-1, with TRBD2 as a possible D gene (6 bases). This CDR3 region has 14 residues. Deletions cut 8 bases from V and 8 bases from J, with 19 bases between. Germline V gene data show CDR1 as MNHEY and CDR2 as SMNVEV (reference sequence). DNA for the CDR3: TGTGCCAGCGGTTATAGCGGTTCCGGAGATGAGCAGTTCTTC. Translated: CASGYSGSGDEQFF.

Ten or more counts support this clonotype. The CDR3 bases are TGTGCCAGCAGCATCAGGACGAACACTGAAGCTTTCTTT. Its protein is CASSIRTNTEAFF. The rearrangement links TRBV12-3 or TRBV12-4 to TRBJ1-1; no firm D call. The CDR3 covers 13 residues. The V end lost 6 bases, the J end lost 1 base, and 9 bases lay between the germline ends.

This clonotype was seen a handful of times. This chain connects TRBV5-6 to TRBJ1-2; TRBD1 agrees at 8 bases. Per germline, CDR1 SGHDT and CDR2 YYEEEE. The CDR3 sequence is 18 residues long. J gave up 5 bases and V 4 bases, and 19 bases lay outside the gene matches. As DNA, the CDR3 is TGTGCCAGCAGCCCCCGACGGACAGGGATTCGGAAAGGGTATGGCTACACCTTC. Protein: CASSPRRTGIRKGYGYTF. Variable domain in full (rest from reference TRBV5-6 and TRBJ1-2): DAGVTQSPTHLIKTRGQQVTLRCSPKSGHDTVSWYQQALGQGPQFIFQYYEEEERQRGNFPDRFSGHQFPNYSSELNVNALLLGDSALYLCASSPRRTGIRKGYGYTFGSGTRLTVV.

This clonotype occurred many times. The CDR3 DNA reads TGTGCCAGCAGCGGAGGGGGGGTCTACTCCTACAATGAGCAGTTCTTC. Its translation is CASSGGGVYSYNEQFF. The chain combines TRBV5-5 with TRBJ2-1, with D maybe TRBD2 (7 bases). CDR3 size: 16 residues. CDR1 and CDR2 (germline): SGHKS, YYEKEE (reference sequence). The germline V and J ends were trimmed by 4 bases and 0 bases, with 14 bases remaining between them.

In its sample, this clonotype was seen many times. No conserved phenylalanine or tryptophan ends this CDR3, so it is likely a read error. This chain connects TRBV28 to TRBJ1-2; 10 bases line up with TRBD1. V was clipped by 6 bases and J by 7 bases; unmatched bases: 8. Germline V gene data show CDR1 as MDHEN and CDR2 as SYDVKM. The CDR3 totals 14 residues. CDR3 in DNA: TGTGCCAGCAGGCGACCGGGACAGGGGACTGGCTACACCCTC. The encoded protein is CASRRPGQGTGYTL.

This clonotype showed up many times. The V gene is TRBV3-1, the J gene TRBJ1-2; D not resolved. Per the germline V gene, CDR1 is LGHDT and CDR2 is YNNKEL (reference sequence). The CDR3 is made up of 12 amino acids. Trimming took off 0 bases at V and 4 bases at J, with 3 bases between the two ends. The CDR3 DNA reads TGTGCCAGCAGCCAAGATTTCTATGGCTACACCTTC. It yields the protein CASSQDFYGYTF.

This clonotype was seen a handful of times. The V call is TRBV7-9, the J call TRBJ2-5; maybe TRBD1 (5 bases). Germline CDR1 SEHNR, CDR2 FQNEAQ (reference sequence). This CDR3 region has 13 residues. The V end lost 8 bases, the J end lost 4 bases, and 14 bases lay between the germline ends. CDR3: CASAGLRGETQYF. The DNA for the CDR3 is TGTGCCAGCGCAGGGTTACGTGGAGAGACCCAGTACTTC.

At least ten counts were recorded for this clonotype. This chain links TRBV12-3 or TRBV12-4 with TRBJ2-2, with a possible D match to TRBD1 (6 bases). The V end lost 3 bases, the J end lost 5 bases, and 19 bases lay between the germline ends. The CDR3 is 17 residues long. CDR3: CASSFRGQRGNTGELFF. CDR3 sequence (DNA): TGTGCCAGCAGTTTCAGGGGACAAAGGGGTAATACCGGGGAGCTGTTTTTT.

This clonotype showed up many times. DNA for the CDR3: TGCAGTGCTAGAGAAGGGTCTTCAGCAACTAATGAAAAACTGTTTTTT. This encodes CSAREGSSATNEKLFF. This chain links TRBV20-1 with TRBJ1-4; D call uncertain. The CDR3 has 16 amino acids. V was shortened by 0 bases and J by 0 bases, with 11 bases between the two germline ends. CDR1 is DFQATT, CDR2 SNEGSKA, per germline (reference sequence).

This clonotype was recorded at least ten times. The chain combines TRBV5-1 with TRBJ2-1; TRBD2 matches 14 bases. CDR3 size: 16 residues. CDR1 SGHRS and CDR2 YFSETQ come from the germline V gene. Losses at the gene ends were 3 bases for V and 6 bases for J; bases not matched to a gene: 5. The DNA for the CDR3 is TGCGCCAGCAGCTCACCGGGACTAGCGGGGGTCAATGAGCAGTTCTTC. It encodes CASSSPGLAGVNEQFF. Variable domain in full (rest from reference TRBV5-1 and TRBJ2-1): KAGVTQTPRYLIKTRGQQVTLSCSPISGHRSVSWYQQTPGQGLQFLFEYFSETQRNKGNFPGRFSGRQFSNSRSEMNVSTLELGDSALYLCASSSPGLAGVNEQFFGPGTRLTVL.

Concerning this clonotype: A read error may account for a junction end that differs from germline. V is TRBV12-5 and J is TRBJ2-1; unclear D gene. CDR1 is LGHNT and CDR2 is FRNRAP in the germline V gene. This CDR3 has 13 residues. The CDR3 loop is CASGPYAPNEQFF. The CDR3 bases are TGTGCTAGTGGTCCGTACGCCCCCAATGAACAGTTCTTC. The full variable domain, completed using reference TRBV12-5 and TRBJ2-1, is DARVTQTPRHKVTEMGQEVTMRCQPILGHNTVFWYRQTMMQGLELLAYFRNRAPLDDSGMPKDRFSAEMPDATLATLKIQPSEPRDSAVYFCASGPYAPNEQFFGPGTRLTVL.

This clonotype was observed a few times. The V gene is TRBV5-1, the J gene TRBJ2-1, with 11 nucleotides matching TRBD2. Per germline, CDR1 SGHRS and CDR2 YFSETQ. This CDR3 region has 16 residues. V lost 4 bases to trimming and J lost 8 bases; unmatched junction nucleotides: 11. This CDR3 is CASSARLAGGFDEQFF. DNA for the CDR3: TGCGCCAGCAGCGCCCGCCTAGCGGGGGGCTTCGATGAGCAGTTCTTC.

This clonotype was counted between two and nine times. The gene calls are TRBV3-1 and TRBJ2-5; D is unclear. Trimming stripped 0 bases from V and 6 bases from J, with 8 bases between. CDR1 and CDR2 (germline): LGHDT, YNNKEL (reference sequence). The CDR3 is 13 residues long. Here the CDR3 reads CASSQDLSQTQYF. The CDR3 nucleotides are TGTGCCAGCAGCCAAGATCTCTCCCAGACCCAGTACTTC.

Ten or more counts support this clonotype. The CDR3 protein is CASSVEENEQFF. The CDR3 nucleotides are TGTGCCAGCAGCGTAGAAGAAAATGAGCAGTTCTTC. The chain combines TRBV9 with TRBJ2-1; no definite D call. Trimming took 0 bases from V and 7 from J, leaving 5 bases between them. The CDR3 length is 12 residues. The V gene's germline CDR1 is SGDLS and CDR2 YYNGEE.

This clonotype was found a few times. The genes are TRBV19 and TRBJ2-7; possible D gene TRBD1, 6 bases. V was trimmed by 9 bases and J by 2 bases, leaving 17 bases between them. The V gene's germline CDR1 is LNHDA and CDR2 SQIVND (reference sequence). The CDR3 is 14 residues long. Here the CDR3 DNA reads TGTGCCAGCGCAACAGGGTCGATACCCTACGAGCAGTACTTC. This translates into CASATGSIPYEQYF.

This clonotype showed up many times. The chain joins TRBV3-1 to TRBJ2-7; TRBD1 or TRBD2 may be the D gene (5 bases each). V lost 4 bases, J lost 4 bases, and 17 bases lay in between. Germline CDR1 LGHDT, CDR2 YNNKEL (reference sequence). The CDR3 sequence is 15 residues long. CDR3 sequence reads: CASSPGTVPTYEQYF. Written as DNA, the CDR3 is TGTGCCAGCAGCCCAGGGACCGTACCAACTTACGAGCAGTACTTC.

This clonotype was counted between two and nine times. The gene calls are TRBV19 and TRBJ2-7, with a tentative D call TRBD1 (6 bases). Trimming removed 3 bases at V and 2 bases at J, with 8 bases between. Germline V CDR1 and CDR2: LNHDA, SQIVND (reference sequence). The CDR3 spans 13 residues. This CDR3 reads CASSMRGTYEQYF. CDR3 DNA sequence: TGTGCCAGTAGTATGAGGGGGACCTACGAGCAGTACTTC.

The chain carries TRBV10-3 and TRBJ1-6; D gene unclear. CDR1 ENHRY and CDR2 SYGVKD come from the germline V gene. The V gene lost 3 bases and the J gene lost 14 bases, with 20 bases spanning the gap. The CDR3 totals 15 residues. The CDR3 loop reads CAISDLGGEFKALHF. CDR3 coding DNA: TGTGCCATCAGTGACCTCGGTGGGGAATTTAAGGCCCTCCACTTT.

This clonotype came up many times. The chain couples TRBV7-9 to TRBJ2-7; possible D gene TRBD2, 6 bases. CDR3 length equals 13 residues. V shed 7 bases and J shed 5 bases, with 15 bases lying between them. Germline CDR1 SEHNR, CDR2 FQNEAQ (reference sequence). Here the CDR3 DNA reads TGTGCCAGCACCCTGGCGGGGACGGACGAGCAGTACTTC. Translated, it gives CASTLAGTDEQYF.

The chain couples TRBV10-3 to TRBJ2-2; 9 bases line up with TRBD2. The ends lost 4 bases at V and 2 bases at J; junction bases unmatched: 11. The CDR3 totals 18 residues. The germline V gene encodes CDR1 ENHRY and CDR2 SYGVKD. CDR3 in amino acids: CAISGSPQRGENTGELFF. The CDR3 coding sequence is TGTGCCATCAGTGGCTCCCCTCAGCGGGGGGAAAACACCGGGGAGCTGTTTTTT.

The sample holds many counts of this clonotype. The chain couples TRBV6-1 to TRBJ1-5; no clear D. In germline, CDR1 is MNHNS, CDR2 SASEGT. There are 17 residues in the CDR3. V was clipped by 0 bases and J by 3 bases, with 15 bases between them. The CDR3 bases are TGTGCCAGCAGTGAAGCGCACAGCCATACCTTCAATCAGCCCCAGCATTTT. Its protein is CASSEAHSHTFNQPQHF.